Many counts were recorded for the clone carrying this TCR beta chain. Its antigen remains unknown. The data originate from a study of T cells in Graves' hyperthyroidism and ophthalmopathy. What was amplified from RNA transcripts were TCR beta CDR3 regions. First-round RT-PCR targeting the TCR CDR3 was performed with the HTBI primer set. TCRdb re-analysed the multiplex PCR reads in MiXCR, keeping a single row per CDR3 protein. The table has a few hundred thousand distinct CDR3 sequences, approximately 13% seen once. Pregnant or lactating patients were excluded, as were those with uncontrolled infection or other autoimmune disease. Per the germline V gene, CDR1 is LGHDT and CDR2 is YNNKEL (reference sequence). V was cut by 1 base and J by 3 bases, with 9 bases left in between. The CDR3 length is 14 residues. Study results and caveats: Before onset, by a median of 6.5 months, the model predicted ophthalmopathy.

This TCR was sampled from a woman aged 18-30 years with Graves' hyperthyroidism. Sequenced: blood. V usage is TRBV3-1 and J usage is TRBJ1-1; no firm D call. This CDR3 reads CASSQVADYTEAFF. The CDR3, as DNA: TGTGCCAGCAGCCAAGTGGCAGACTACACTGAAGCTTTCTTT.